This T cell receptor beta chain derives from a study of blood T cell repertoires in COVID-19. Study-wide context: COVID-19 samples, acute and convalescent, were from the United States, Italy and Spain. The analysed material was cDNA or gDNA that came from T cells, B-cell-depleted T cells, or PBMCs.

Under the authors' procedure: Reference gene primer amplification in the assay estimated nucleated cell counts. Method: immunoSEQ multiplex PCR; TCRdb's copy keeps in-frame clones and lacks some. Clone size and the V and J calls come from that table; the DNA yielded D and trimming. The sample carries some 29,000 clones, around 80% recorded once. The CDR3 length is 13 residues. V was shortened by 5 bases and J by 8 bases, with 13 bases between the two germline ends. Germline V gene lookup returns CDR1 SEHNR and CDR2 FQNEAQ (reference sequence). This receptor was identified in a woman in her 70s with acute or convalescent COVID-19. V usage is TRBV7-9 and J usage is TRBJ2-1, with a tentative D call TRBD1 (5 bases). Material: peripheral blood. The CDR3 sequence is CASSNWGLDEQFF. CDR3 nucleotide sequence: TGTGCCAGCAGCAACTGGGGCCTCGATGAGCAGTTCTTC.